Listed here are 26 T cell receptor beta chains from one sample, sequenced in a study of blood T cell repertoires in COVID-19. Measured with immunoSEQ multiplex PCR; TCRdb has only the in-frame clones, and not every one. The data show 25,000 to 30,000 clones, 85% to 95% seen once. The sample comprised peripheral blood. The receptors shown here come from an older woman with COVID-19, enrolled during active disease.

V gene TRBV19 combines with J gene TRBJ2-3; TRBD2 agrees at 12 bases. J lost 3 bases, V lost 6 bases, and 7 bases had no gene match. Germline assignment: CDR1 LNHDA and CDR2 SQIVND (reference sequence). The CDR3 runs to 16 residues. Here the CDR3 DNA reads TGTGCCAGTAGGACGACTAGCGGGAGAAAAACAGATACGCAGTATTTT. Translation: CASRTTSGRKTDTQYF.

The chain recombines TRBV28 with TRBJ1-4; 8 bases line up with TRBD1. This CDR3 has 17 residues. Germline loops: CDR1 MDHEN, CDR2 SYDVKM. The V gene end was trimmed by 6 bases and the J gene end by 5 bases; junction bases not matched to a gene: 14. The CDR3 spells CASSQERTGGGNEKLFF. The CDR3 region has the DNA TGTGCCAGCAGCCAAGAAAGAACAGGGGGAGGGAATGAAAAACTGTTTTTT.

This clone was seen a single time. The chain couples TRBV10-3 to TRBJ1-1; D gene ambiguous. CDR3 length: 12 amino acids. The germline V gene has CDR1 ENHRY and CDR2 SYGVKD. The V end lost 10 bases, the J end lost 0 bases, and 9 bases lay between the germline ends. DNA for the CDR3: TGTGCCACCCTCGGAGTGAACACTGAAGCTTTCTTT. Its protein product is CATLGVNTEAFF.

This chain links TRBV28 with TRBJ1-2; TRBD1 might be the D (6 bases). The V and J ends lost 3 bases and 6 bases respectively, with 11 bases between them. The CDR3 extends over 13 amino acids. Germline V CDR1 and CDR2: MDHEN, SYDVKM. The DNA of the CDR3 is TGTGCCAGCAGTTTCCGGGGGGCAAATGGCTACACCTTC. This codes for CASSFRGANGYTF.

The V and J genes are TRBV7-2 and TRBJ2-2; 10 nucleotides align to TRBD2. The germline gives CDR1 SGHTA, CDR2 FQGNSA. This CDR3 contains 15 residues. The ends lost 4 bases at V and 5 bases at J; junction bases unmatched: 4. DNA for the CDR3: TGTGCCAGCAGCTCCACACTAGCGGGAACCGGGGAGCTGTTTTTT. Translating gives CASSSTLAGTGELFF.

The rearrangement joins TRBV2 to TRBJ1-1; the D gene is possibly TRBD1 (6 bases). In germline, CDR1 is SNHLY, CDR2 FYNNEI. Trimming stripped 6 bases from V and 2 bases from J, with 13 bases between. The CDR3 is 14 residues long. The CDR3 DNA is TGTGCCAGCAGGGTACAGGGTATTAACACTGAAGCTTTCTTT. This encodes CASRVQGINTEAFF.

The chain uses TRBV7-9 and TRBJ2-5, with a possible D match to TRBD2 (5 bases). The CDR3 runs 15 residues. V gave up 1 base and J gave up 4 bases, with 13 bases separating them. Germline V gene sequence: CDR1 SEHNR, CDR2 FQNEAQ (reference sequence). CDR3 DNA sequence: TGTGCCAGCAGCTTAGTTCCGGGGTCGGGAGAGACCCAGTACTTC. It is translated as CASSLVPGSGETQYF.

The chain has TRBV19 and TRBJ2-7, with D perhaps matching TRBD2 (5 bases). In germline, CDR1 is LNHDA, CDR2 SQIVND (reference sequence). CDR3 length: 16 residues. V dropped 4 bases and J dropped 2 bases, with 18 bases sitting between them. CDR3 bases: TGTGCCAGTAGTAACTTTACGGGGAAGAAGACCTACGAGCAGTACTTC. Amino acid sequence: CASSNFTGKKTYEQYF.

The V call is TRBV29-1, the J call TRBJ1-2; possible D gene TRBD1, 5 bases. Trimming cost V 4 bases and J 6 bases, with 12 bases left between them. Germline V gene data show CDR1 as SQVTM and CDR2 as ANQGSEA. The CDR3 contains 12 residues. CDR3 protein: CSVVGQGHGYTF. The CDR3 bases are TGCAGCGTTGTAGGGCAGGGCCATGGCTACACCTTC. The full variable domain, with the rest looked up from reference TRBV29-1 and TRBJ1-2, is SAVISQKPSRDICQRGTSLTIQCQVDSQVTMMFWYRQQPGQSLTLIATANQGSEATYESGFVIDKFPISRPNLTFSTLTVSNMSPEDSSIYLCSVVGQGHGYTFGSGTRLTVV.

The chain carries TRBV2 and TRBJ1-6; D might be TRBD1 (5 bases). The CDR3 consists of 12 residues. Germline CDR1 is SNHLY and CDR2 is FYNNEI. The V end lost 7 bases, the J end lost 6 bases, and 7 bases lay between the germline ends. CDR3 in amino acids: CASKTVNSPLHF. CDR3 DNA: TGTGCCAGCAAGACAGTTAATTCACCCCTCCACTTT.

This chain uses TRBV29-1 with TRBJ2-6; 9 bases align to TRBD1. After removal of 3 bases from V and 0 bases from J, the junction contained 3 bases not matched to a gene. The CDR3 has 16 amino acids. Germline CDR1 SQVTM, CDR2 ANQGSEA. The CDR3 nucleotides are TGCAGCGTTGATGGGACAGGGTCCTCTGGGGCCAACGTCCTGACTTTC. Translating it yields CSVDGTGSSGANVLTF. The full variable domain, its missing parts supplied by reference TRBV29-1 and TRBJ2-6, is SAVISQKPSRDICQRGTSLTIQCQVDSQVTMMFWYRQQPGQSLTLIATANQGSEATYESGFVIDKFPISRPNLTFSTLTVSNMSPEDSSIYLCSVDGTGSSGANVLTFGAGSRLTVL.

The chain is built from TRBV4-1 and TRBJ1-5; no reliable D call. This CDR3 spans 14 amino acids. V was pared by 0 bases and J by 9 bases, with 12 bases between. Germline V gene sequence: CDR1 MGHRA, CDR2 YSYEKL. The chain's CDR3 is CASSQDPISRPQHF. Written as DNA, the CDR3 is TGCGCCAGCAGCCAAGATCCTATAAGTAGGCCCCAGCATTTT.

The chain employs TRBV19 and TRBJ1-2, with D unclear. Germline V lookup: CDR1 LNHDA, CDR2 SQIVND (reference sequence). This CDR3 region has 14 residues. Deletions cut 4 bases from V and 4 bases from J, with 13 bases between. In DNA form, the CDR3 reads TGTGCCAGTAGTAACATAGGAGGGCGCTATGGCTACACCTTC. It encodes CASSNIGGRYGYTF.

The chain recombines TRBV14 with TRBJ2-5; 8 nucleotides align to TRBD1. V was clipped by 1 base and J by 5 bases; unmatched bases: 6. Germline lookup yields CDR1 SGHDN and CDR2 FVKESK. The CDR3 covers 15 residues. For the CDR3, the DNA is TGTGCCAGCAGCCAAGGGCAGGGGGCATGGGAGACCCAGTACTTC. Its protein is CASSQGQGAWETQYF. The variable domain in full, completed from reference TRBV14 and TRBJ2-5, reads EAGVTQFPSHSVIEKGQTVTLRCDPISGHDNLYWYRRVMGKEIKFLLHFVKESKQDESGMPNNRFLAERTGGTYSTLKVQPAELEDSGVYFCASSQGQGAWETQYFGPGTRLLVL.

The CDR3 sequence is CASSLYGGFSEKLFF. The DNA for the CDR3 is TGTGCCAGCAGTTTATACGGGGGTTTCAGTGAAAAACTGTTTTTT. The chain uses TRBV27 and TRBJ1-4; possibly TRBD1 for D (5 bases). V lost 1 base and J lost 7, with 13 bases in between. The CDR3 extends over 15 amino acids. Germline loops: CDR1 MNHEY, CDR2 SMNVEV (reference sequence).

The chain recombines TRBV3-1 (or the pseudogene TRBV3-2) with TRBJ2-6; TRBD1 matches 11 bases. The junction had 14 bases not matched to a gene; V was cut back by 4 bases and J by 0 bases. Germline CDR1 is LGHDT and CDR2 is YNNKEL (reference sequence). This CDR3 is 21 amino acids long. CDR3 in amino acids: CASSPPLRTGGLSSGANVLTF. CDR3 DNA sequence: TGTGCCAGCAGCCCCCCTTTGAGGACAGGGGGCCTTAGCTCTGGGGCCAACGTCCTGACTTTC.

The V call is TRBV19, the J call TRBJ2-5, with 9 nucleotides matching TRBD2. CDR1 is LNHDA and CDR2 is SQIVND in the germline V gene (reference sequence). J was trimmed by 7 bases and V by 5 bases; bases with no gene match: 8. This CDR3 region has 14 residues. CDR3 DNA: TGTGCCAGTAGTTTCTTAGCGGGAGAGAGGACCCAGTACTTC. It encodes CASSFLAGERTQYF.

V is TRBV19 and J is TRBJ2-1, with 8 bases fitting TRBD1. Trimming at V came to 6 bases and at J to 10 bases, leaving 2 bases not matched to a gene. Germline CDR1 is LNHDA and CDR2 is SQIVND (reference sequence). This CDR3 region has 11 residues. This CDR3 reads CASRDREEQFF. CDR3 nucleotide sequence: TGTGCCAGTAGGGACAGGGAAGAGCAGTTCTTC.

This chain connects TRBV18 to TRBJ1-1; no reliable D call. The germline gives CDR1 KGHSH, CDR2 LQKENI. V lost 3 bases to trimming and J lost 0 bases, with 5 bases between them. This CDR3 region has 13 residues. In DNA form, the CDR3 reads TGTGCCAGCTCACCGGGAGTGAACACTGAAGCTTTCTTT. Protein: CASSPGVNTEAFF. Filled out from reference TRBV18 and TRBJ1-1, the complete variable domain reads NAGVMQNPRHLVRRRGQEARLRCSPMKGHSHVYWYRQLPEEGLKFMVYLQKENIIDESGMPKERFSAEFPKEGPSILRIQQVVRGDSAAYFCASSPGVNTEAFFGQGTRLTVV.

This clone was seen a handful of times. The chain recombines TRBV15 with TRBJ1-4, with unresolved D. Germline CDR1 and CDR2: LNHNV and YYDKDF (reference sequence). CDR3 length equals 15 residues. V dropped 0 bases and J dropped 8 bases, with 13 bases sitting between them. The CDR3 coding sequence is TGTGCCACCAGCAGAGATGGCGGGCCCCAGGAAAAACTGTTTTTT. Translation gives CATSRDGGPQEKLFF.

V usage is TRBV7-2 and J usage is TRBJ2-7, with 10 nucleotides matching TRBD1. The CDR3 is made up of 15 amino acids. Germline V gene sequence: CDR1 SGHTA, CDR2 FQGNSA. V lost 7 bases, J lost 6 bases, and 12 bases stayed unmatched. As DNA, the CDR3 is TGTGCCAGCAATAAACCGGGACAGGGGTCCGTCGAGCAGTACTTC. It is translated as CASNKPGQGSVEQYF. Using reference TRBV7-2 and TRBJ2-7 for the parts outside the CDR3, the full variable domain is GAGVSQSPSNKVTEKGKDVELRCDPISGHTALYWYRQSLGQGLEFLIYFQGNSAPDKSGLPSDRFSAERTGGSVSTLTIQRTQQEDSAVYLCASNKPGQGSVEQYFGPGTRLTVT.

The chain is built from TRBV21-1 and TRBJ1-1; the table's D call, TRBD1, has no DNA check behind it. TRBV21-1 is a recognized pseudogene. The CDR3 contains 17 residues. CDR3 protein: CASTTGQAGARNTEAFF. In DNA, the CDR3 is TGTGCCAGCACCACAGGACAGGCTGGGGCCCGCAACACTGAAGCTTTCTTT.

The V gene is TRBV19, the J gene TRBJ2-2; D unclear. Germline V CDR1 and CDR2: LNHDA, SQIVND (reference sequence). V lost 10 bases to trimming and J lost 2 bases, with 14 bases between them. The CDR3 is 14 amino acids. The CDR3 sequence is CATLKHENTGELFF. The CDR3, as DNA: TGTGCCACTCTAAAGCACGAAAACACCGGGGAGCTGTTTTTT. Combining the CDR3 with reference TRBV19 and TRBJ2-2 gives the whole variable domain DGGITQSPKYLFRKEGQNVTLSCEQNLNHDAMYWYRQDPGQGLRLIYYSQIVNDFQKGDIAEGYSVSREKKESFPLTVTSAQKNPTAFYLCATLKHENTGELFFGEGSRLTVL.

The rearrangement joins TRBV7-2 to TRBJ2-5; 10 positions match TRBD2. V lost 2 bases to trimming and J lost 1 base; unmatched junction nucleotides: 1. The CDR3 spans 15 residues. The V gene's germline CDR1 is SGHTA and CDR2 FQGNSA. The CDR3 loop reads CASSLTSGVQETQYF. CDR3 in DNA: TGTGCCAGCAGCTTAACTAGCGGGGTCCAAGAGACCCAGTACTTC.

This clone was seen more than once but under ten times. CDR3 protein: CASSPETGGYTF. CDR3 DNA: TGTGCCAGCAGTCCAGAGACCGGGGGCTACACCTTC. The rearrangement joins TRBV28 to TRBJ1-2, with unresolved D. Per germline, CDR1 MDHEN and CDR2 SYDVKM. This CDR3 region has 12 residues. V was trimmed by 5 bases and J by 8 bases, leaving 12 bases between them.

This clone was seen more than once but under ten times. The chain is built from TRBV9 and TRBJ1-1; tentative D call: TRBD1 (5 bases). The V gene's germline CDR1 is SGDLS and CDR2 YYNGEE. CDR3 length: 14 residues. Trimming took off 0 bases at V and 2 bases at J, with 8 bases between the two ends. CDR3 protein: CASSVVDSNTEAFF. The CDR3 DNA reads as TGTGCCAGCAGCGTAGTAGACAGTAACACTGAAGCTTTCTTT. Based on the CDR3 plus reference TRBV9 and TRBJ1-1, the full variable domain is DSGVTQTPKHLITATGQRVTLRCSPRSGDLSVYWYQQSLDQGLQFLIQYYNGEERAKGNILERFSAQQFPDLHSELNLSSLELGDSALYFCASSVVDSNTEAFFGQGTRLTVV.